The 18 T cell receptor beta chains below were found in one sample sequenced in a study of cytomegalovirus exposure and HLA in healthy donors. PCR was performed using 60 Vbeta and 13 Jbeta primers. The table came from immunoSEQ multiplex PCR; TCRdb's copy has only in-frame clones and leaves some out. The data show roughly 150,000 clones, 60% to 85% seen once. The sequencing input was PBMCs. Receptors originate from a woman aged 45-65 years in good health and CMV-seropositive.

This clone was found once. This rearrangement joins TRBV5-8 to TRBJ2-1; possibly TRBD1 for D (5 bases). Germline loops: CDR1 SGHTS, CDR2 YDEGEE. V was trimmed by 3 bases and J by 8 bases, leaving 15 bases between them. CDR3 length: 14 amino acids. Here the CDR3 reads CASSSPGISDEQFF. DNA for the CDR3: TGTGCCAGCAGCTCCCCAGGGATTTCGGATGAGCAGTTCTTC. The entire variable domain, with the rest obtained from reference TRBV5-8 and TRBJ2-1, is as follows: EAGVTQSPTHLIKTRGQQATLRCSPISGHTSVYWYQQALGLGLQFLLWYDEGEERNRGNFPPRFSGRQFPNYSSELNVNALELEDSALYLCASSSPGISDEQFFGPGTRLTVL.

The V and J genes are TRBV18 and TRBJ1-1, with D unclear. Trimming removed 6 bases at V and 3 bases at J, with 11 bases between. This CDR3 is built from 13 residues. Germline CDR1 is KGHSH and CDR2 is LQKENI. The CDR3 DNA reads TGTGCCAGCTCCCCTGTGGGAGACACTGAAGCTTTCTTT. It codes for CASSPVGDTEAFF.

The chain employs TRBV2 and TRBJ1-1, with D perhaps TRBD1 (6 bases). CDR3 length: 15 residues. The germline CDR1 and CDR2 sequences are SNHLY and FYNNEI. The germline V and J ends were trimmed by 9 bases and 0 bases, with 17 bases remaining between them. CDR3 DNA: TGTGCCAGTACCGGGACACGAATCATGAACACTGAAGCTTTCTTT. Encoded protein: CASTGTRIMNTEAFF. The full variable domain, completed using reference TRBV2 and TRBJ1-1, is EPEVTQTPSHQVTQMGQEVILRCVPISNHLYFYWYRQILGQKVEFLVSFYNNEISEKSEIFDDQFSVERPDGSNFTLKIRSTKLEDSAMYFCASTGTRIMNTEAFFGQGTRLTVV.

The chain recombines TRBV6-5 with TRBJ2-7; D is uncertain. Trimming took 5 bases from V and 4 from J, leaving 15 bases between them. Per the germline V gene, CDR1 is MNHEY and CDR2 is SVGAGI. The CDR3 length is 14 residues. The CDR3 sequence: CASSEFGQPYEQYF. The CDR3 region has the DNA TGTGCCAGCAGTGAATTTGGGCAGCCTTACGAGCAGTACTTC.

The chain employs TRBV6-1 and TRBJ1-5, with D possibly TRBD1 on 5 matching bases. V was shortened by 4 bases and J by 3 bases, with 13 bases between the two germline ends. Germline CDR1 MNHNS, CDR2 SASEGT. The CDR3 runs 15 residues. CDR3 DNA sequence: TGTGCCAGCAGTGGCGGGACGGTTTACAATCAGCCCCAGCATTTT. This gives the protein CASSGGTVYNQPQHF.

This chain joins TRBV6-6 and TRBJ1-5; TRBD1 matches 8 bases. From germline, CDR1 is MNHNY and CDR2 SVGAGI (reference sequence). J was trimmed by 1 base and V by 7 bases; bases with no gene match: 6. There are 15 residues in the CDR3. The CDR3 region has the DNA TGTGCCAGCACCTTCCCAGGGGGCAGCAATCAGCCCCAGCATTTT. Its translation: CASTFPGGSNQPQHF.

The rearrangement joins TRBV10-1 to TRBJ2-1, with TRBD2 matching 9 bases. The V gene's germline CDR1 is WNHNN and CDR2 SYGVQD (reference sequence). With V trimmed by 3 bases and J by 6 bases, 6 bases remained unmatched. This CDR3 region has 15 residues. CDR3 nucleotide sequence: TGCGCCAGCAGTGATCTAGCGGGGAAATTCAATGAGCAGTTCTTC. It translates to CASSDLAGKFNEQFF.

V and J are TRBV7-3 and TRBJ2-3; TRBD1 aligns across 9 bases. The CDR3 runs to 16 residues. The V and J ends lost 5 bases and 0 bases, in that order; junction bases with no gene match: 6. Germline values: CDR1 SGHTA, CDR2 FQGTGA. In nucleotides, the CDR3 is TGTGCCAGCAGCCAGGGACAGGGCCCTAGCACAGATACGCAGTATTTT. Amino acid sequence: CASSQGQGPSTDTQYF.

This chain links TRBV28 with TRBJ2-3; D might be TRBD2 (7 bases). The germline V gene has CDR1 MDHEN and CDR2 SYDVKM. The CDR3 sequence is 15 residues long. V shed 7 bases and J shed 4 bases, with 18 bases lying between them. The CDR3 spells CASIRRGGLSDTQYF. As DNA, the CDR3 is TGTGCCAGCATCCGAAGGGGGGGCCTTTCAGATACGCAGTATTTT.

The V gene is TRBV11-2, the J gene TRBJ1-4; D is unclear. CDR3 length: 15 amino acids. Trimming shortened V by 1 base and J by 7 bases, and 13 bases separated the two germline ends. The germline V gene has CDR1 SGHAT and CDR2 FQNNGV. CDR3 protein: CASSLGSSLGEKLFF. The CDR3 DNA is TGTGCCAGCAGCTTAGGATCTAGTCTTGGTGAAAAACTGTTTTTT.

The chain employs TRBV6-5 and TRBJ1-2; tentative D call: TRBD1 (5 bases). V shed 6 bases and J shed 4 bases, with 15 bases lying between them. The germline gives CDR1 MNHEY, CDR2 SVGAGI. The CDR3 consists of 14 residues. This CDR3 reads CASRRDDPGYGYTF. CDR3 nucleotide sequence: TGTGCCAGCAGGCGGGACGACCCAGGCTATGGCTACACCTTC.

V is TRBV5-1 and J is TRBJ2-3; 8 bases line up with TRBD2. This CDR3 region has 14 residues. V shed 4 bases, J shed 5 bases, and the junction held 6 bases outside the gene matches. Germline V gene sequence: CDR1 SGHRS, CDR2 YFSETQ. CDR3 loop: CASSPSGGLDTQYF. The DNA for the CDR3 is TGCGCCAGCAGCCCCAGCGGGGGTCTAGATACGCAGTATTTT.

The J gene is TRBJ2-1, the V gene TRBV5-1; TRBD2 aligns across 14 bases. CDR1 and CDR2 from the germline V gene are SGHRS and YFSETQ. J was trimmed by 7 bases and V by 4 bases; bases with no gene match: 7. The CDR3 totals 16 residues. DNA of the CDR3: TGCGCCAGCAGCGCTCGACTAGCGGGGGGGCGGAATGAGCAGTTCTTC. It yields the protein CASSARLAGGRNEQFF.

The chain is built from TRBV5-1 and TRBJ2-3; 11 bases are a match to TRBD2. From germline, CDR1 is SGHRS and CDR2 YFSETQ. The junction had 3 bases not matched to a gene; V was cut back by 0 bases and J by 0 bases. CDR3 length: 17 amino acids. CDR3 in amino acids: CASSLVGLAASTDTQYF. In DNA, the CDR3 is TGCGCCAGCAGCTTGGTGGGACTAGCGGCTAGCACAGATACGCAGTATTTT.

In this sample, this clone turned up a few times. The chain links TRBV6-1 to TRBJ1-2, with 7 nucleotides matching TRBD1. The CDR3 is 13 residues long. Germline trimming cut 5 bases from V and 7 bases from J; bases unmatched to any gene: 7. Germline loops: CDR1 MNHNS, CDR2 SASEGT. CDR3 sequence reads: CASSSRQGSGYTF. The CDR3 DNA is TGTGCCAGCAGTTCCAGACAGGGAAGTGGCTACACCTTC.

This chain links TRBV2 with TRBJ2-5, with D tentatively TRBD2 (5 bases). Germline V lookup: CDR1 SNHLY, CDR2 FYNNEI. The CDR3 is made up of 14 amino acids. Trimming pared 1 base from V and 2 bases from J, leaving 8 bases between. The CDR3 DNA follows: TGTGCCAGCAGTGAAGGGCTAGCTCAAGAGACCCAGTACTTC. Translating gives CASSEGLAQETQYF.

A few counts support this clone. V and J are TRBV7-3 and TRBJ2-7; TRBD2 is a possible D gene (5 bases). The V end lost 2 bases, the J end lost 9 bases, and 11 bases lay between the germline ends. Germline CDR1 SGHTA, CDR2 FQGTGA. CDR3 length equals 12 residues. The CDR3 loop reads CASSLEGGMQYF. CDR3 bases: TGTGCCAGCAGCTTAGAGGGTGGGATGCAGTACTTC.

The chain links TRBV5-1 to TRBJ1-1; D is ambiguous. Trimming stripped 4 bases from V and 2 bases from J, with 9 bases between. CDR1 is SGHRS and CDR2 is YFSETQ in the germline V gene. There are 13 residues in the CDR3. CDR3 in DNA: TGCGCCAGCAGCCGCAACAGTAACACTGAAGCTTTCTTT. Translation: CASSRNSNTEAFF. Full variable domain (remainder filled in from reference TRBV5-1 and TRBJ1-1): KAGVTQTPRYLIKTRGQQVTLSCSPISGHRSVSWYQQTPGQGLQFLFEYFSETQRNKGNFPGRFSGRQFSNSRSEMNVSTLELGDSALYLCASSRNSNTEAFFGQGTRLTVV.